The 5 T cell receptor beta chains below all came from one sample that was sequenced in a study of cytomegalovirus exposure and HLA in healthy donors. With 60 Vbeta and 13 Jbeta primers, the PCR was carried out. This table comes from immunoSEQ multiplex PCR, and its TCRdb copy is limited to in-frame clones, with some not included. The data hold 150,000 to 200,000 clones, with roughly 9.4% observed a single time. The sample comprised PBMCs. The receptors shown here come from a woman under 40 in good health and CMV-seropositive.

The table lists this clone with a few counts. CDR3 DNA: TGCAGCGCAAGACAAGCCTCGAACACCGGGGAGCTGTTTTTT. Translation: CSARQASNTGELFF. The V and J genes are TRBV29-1 and TRBJ2-2; no clear D. CDR3 length: 14 amino acids. V was cut by 7 bases and J by 0 bases, with 12 bases left in between. The germline CDR1 and CDR2 sequences are SQVTM and ANQGSEA.

The chain uses TRBV15 and TRBJ2-5, with a possible D match to TRBD1 (6 bases). Deletions cut 1 base from V and 4 bases from J, with 13 bases between. The germline gives CDR1 LNHNV, CDR2 YYDKDF (reference sequence). The CDR3 loop spans 15 amino acids. The CDR3 loop is CATSRVMTGRETQYF. The CDR3, as DNA: TGTGCCACCAGCAGAGTGATGACAGGACGAGAGACCCAGTACTTC.

This clone has more than one count but fewer than ten. The chain has TRBV5-1 and TRBJ2-1; 7 bases align to TRBD1. The V and J ends lost 4 bases and 6 bases, in that order; junction bases with no gene match: 10. Germline CDR1 SGHRS, CDR2 YFSETQ. The CDR3 spans 15 residues. CDR3 loop: CASSPGQVGINEQFF. Here the CDR3 DNA reads TGCGCCAGCAGCCCCGGACAGGTCGGAATCAATGAGCAGTTCTTC.

This clone has just a few counts. This sequence joins TRBV6-5 and TRBJ1-5, with TRBD1 identical over 7 bases. Per germline, CDR1 MNHEY and CDR2 SVGAGI. The CDR3 loop spans 14 amino acids. The V segment lost 6 bases and the J segment 3 bases; nucleotides outside the gene matches: 5. The CDR3 coding sequence is TGTGCCAGCAGGACGACAGGGCACAATCAGCCCCAGCATTTT. This sequence encodes CASRTTGHNQPQHF.

This clone was detected a few times. The rearrangement links TRBV5-1 to TRBJ2-7; TRBD2 matches 10 bases. CDR3 length: 16 amino acids. Germline CDR1 is SGHRS and CDR2 is YFSETQ. The junction had 9 bases not matched to a gene; V was cut back by 4 bases and J by 2 bases. The chain's CDR3 is CASSTFPGTSAYEQYF. The CDR3 DNA follows: TGCGCCAGCAGCACATTTCCCGGGACTAGCGCCTACGAGCAGTACTTC.